This T cell receptor (beta chain) was obtained from a study of T cells after yellow fever vaccination (dated by TCRdb to between 2018 and 2021). Looking at the study overall: The SMART-Seq v4 Ultra Low Input RNA kit was used to prepare libraries from fractions with low cell numbers. Blood samples were taken at several timepoints before and after primary and secondary immunization, and bulk PBMC replicates and cell subsets were isolated. Two healthy male donors made up the cohort, one aged 18 to 30 years and the other aged 30 to 39 years. To follow T-cell clones before and after both primary and booster YFV17D yellow fever vaccination, bulk TCR alpha and beta repertoires underwent longitudinal sequencing.

The run used an Illumina NovaSeq 6000. TCR cDNA was synthesized by 5'RACE template switching, which introduced a universal primer site and unique molecular identifiers. cDNA synthesis was primed from both the TCR alpha and TCR beta constant segments. Two PCR steps were used to amplify libraries, with sample barcodes and sequencing adapters being added in the second step. Libraries were sequenced on Illumina HiSeq 2500 (2x100 bp) or NovaSeq (2x150 bp). The study's own analysis went as follows. Demultiplexing of reads and collapsing into UMI consensus sequences were performed with MIGEC, and V(D)J alignment was carried out with MiXCR. Using edgeR on replicate PBMC samples, clonotypes were called vaccine-responding if FDR was below 0.01 and the log2 fold change was above 5 up to day 15. CD4 or CD8 identity was assigned to each bulk clonotype according to whether the clonotype was present at higher abundance in the sequenced CD4 repertoire or the sequenced CD8 repertoire. TCRdb reworked the public reads: Q25 trimming with fastp, MiXCR clone assembly, productive beta chains retained. Every distinct CDR3 protein forms one entry, paired with its most common genes and DNA. The V and J calls and clone size come from TCRdb's table, not from the authors' own analysis. The sample includes 400,000 or so distinct CDR3 sequences, with around 20% observed a single time. The ten largest clones represent over 15% of the sample.

What the treatment or condition label conveys for this sample: live attenuated yellow fever vaccine strain. Two biological replicates of bulk PBMCs were collected at each blood-draw timepoint. A standard Ficoll-Paque protocol was used to isolate PBMCs from peripheral blood. TriZol was used to extract RNA from bulk PBMCs, CD4 and CD8 fractions, and dextramer-positive and dextramer-negative fractions. Broader findings and caveats from the paper: The secondary T-cell response was weaker than the primary response but faster, peaking on day 5 instead of day 15. A small share of clonotypes occurred in both CD4 and CD8 compartments, likely arising from convergent recombination. After the booster, most of the clones that had expanded following primary vaccination were detected again (roughly 97% of CD4 and around 87% of CD8), which suggests that memory was broadly maintained. Only two donors were included in the study, so the extent to which the findings can be generalized is limited. Because abundant contaminating clonotypes from the bulk population could be contained in FACS-sorted repertoires, computational filtering was required.

The CDR3, from cysteine to phenylalanine, totals 14 residues. Only CDR3 DNA is held: 42 bases, read in frame from base 1. CDR1 and CDR2, looked up from the germline V gene (reference sequence), are MNHNY and SVGAGI. On this clonotype itself: No cognate antigen has been identified for it. Compared with germline, one end of the junction differs, possibly owing to a read error.

Recombination connected TRBV6-6 to TRBJ1-6; 5 matching bases give a weak D call of TRBD1. The source material was PBMCs, sampled before the yellow fever booster vaccination. The TCR sequence derives from a man aged 18-30 years who received the YFV17D yellow fever vaccine. The CDR3 protein: CSSSYGGTGSPLHF. The nucleotides read TGTTCCAGCAGTTATGGGGGAACTGGTTCACCCCTCCACTTT.